This T cell receptor (beta chain) is drawn from a study of control samples from healthy donors and cancer patients. Some clones are missing from TCRdb's copy, which holds only in-frame ones; the method was immunoSEQ multiplex PCR. Among over 20,000 clones listed, about 81% were seen once. The clonotype comes from a man in his 60s with colorectal cancer. The source material was PBMCs.

CDR3 nucleotides: TGTGCCAGCAGCTATTGGGGCGGGGAGACCCAGTACTTC. The encoded protein is CASSYWGGETQYF. The chain carries TRBV7-8 and TRBJ2-5; D may match TRBD1 or TRBD2 (5 bases each). CDR1 SGHVS and CDR2 FQNEAQ come from the germline V gene. V gave up 4 bases and J gave up 5 bases, with 11 bases separating them. The CDR3 covers 13 residues.